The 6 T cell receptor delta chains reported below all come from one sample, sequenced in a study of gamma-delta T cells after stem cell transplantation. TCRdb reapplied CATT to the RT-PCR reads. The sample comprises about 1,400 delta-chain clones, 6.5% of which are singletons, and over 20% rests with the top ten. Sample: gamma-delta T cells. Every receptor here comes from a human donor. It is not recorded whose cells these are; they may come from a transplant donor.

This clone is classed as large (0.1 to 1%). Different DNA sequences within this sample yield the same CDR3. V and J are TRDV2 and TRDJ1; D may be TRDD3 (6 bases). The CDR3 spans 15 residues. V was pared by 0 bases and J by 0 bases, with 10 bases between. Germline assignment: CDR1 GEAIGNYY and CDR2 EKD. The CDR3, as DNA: TGTGCCTGTGACACCGTGGGGGGCGACACCGATAAACTCATCTTT. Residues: CACDTVGGDTDKLIF.

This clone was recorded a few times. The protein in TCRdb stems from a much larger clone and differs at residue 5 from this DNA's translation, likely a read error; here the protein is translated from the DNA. CDR3 sequence: CACDGLLETDKLIF. CDR3 DNA: TGTGCCTGTGACGGTCTACTGGAGACCGATAAACTCATCTTT. The rearrangement uses TRDV2 and TRDJ1, with D tentatively TRDD3 (5 bases). Trimming left V 3 bases short and J 2 bases short, with 12 bases between. This CDR3 has 14 residues. Germline V CDR1 and CDR2: GEAIGNYY, EKD.

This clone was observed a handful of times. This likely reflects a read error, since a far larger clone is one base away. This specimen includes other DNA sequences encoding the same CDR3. CDR3: CACDALLKYTDKLIF. The DNA of the CDR3 is TGTGCCTGTGACGCCCTACTAAAATACACCGATAAGCTCATCTTT. The chain carries TRDV2 and TRDJ1, with D perhaps given as TRDD1 or TRDD2 (5 bases each). From germline, CDR1 is GEAIGNYY and CDR2 EKD. This CDR3 contains 15 residues.

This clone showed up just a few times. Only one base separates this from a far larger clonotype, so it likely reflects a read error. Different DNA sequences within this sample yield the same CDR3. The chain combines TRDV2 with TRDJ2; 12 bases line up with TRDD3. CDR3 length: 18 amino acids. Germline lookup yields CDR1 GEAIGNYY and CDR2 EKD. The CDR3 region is CACDPVLGDTVLTAQLFF. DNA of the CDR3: TGTGCCTGTGACCCAGTACTGGGGGATACCGTTTTGACAGCACAACTGTTCTTT.

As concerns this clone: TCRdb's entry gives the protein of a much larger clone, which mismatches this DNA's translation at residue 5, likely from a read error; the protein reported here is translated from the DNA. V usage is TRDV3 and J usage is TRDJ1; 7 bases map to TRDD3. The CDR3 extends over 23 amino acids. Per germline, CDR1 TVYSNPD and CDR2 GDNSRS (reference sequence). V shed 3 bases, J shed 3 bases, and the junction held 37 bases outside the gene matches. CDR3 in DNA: TGTGCCTTAATCAATCGGGGGATCCGCTCGCCCGGTCTTGATACGGACCTCTCCGATAAACTCATCTTT. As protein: CALINRGIRSPGLDTDLSDKLIF.

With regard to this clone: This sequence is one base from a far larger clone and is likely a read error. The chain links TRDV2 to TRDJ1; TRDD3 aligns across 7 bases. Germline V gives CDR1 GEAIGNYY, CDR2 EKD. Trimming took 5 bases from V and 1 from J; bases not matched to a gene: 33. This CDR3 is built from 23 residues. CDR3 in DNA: TGTGCCTGTGGCGCCCTTTATGTGACACCGGAGGTCCTGGGGGCTCACCTCACCGATAAACTCATCTTT. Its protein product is CACGALYVTPEVLGAHLTDKLIF.